The 3 T cell receptor beta chains given below trace back to one sample, sequenced in a study of T-cell memory formation after mild COVID-19. TCRdb itself ran the 5' RACE reads through MiXCR, one entry per CDR3 protein. The sample gives around 90,000 distinct CDR3 sequences, about 13% of which show up once; about 27% is in the top ten. The sequencing sample was made of PBMCs or a T cell subset sorted from them (not recorded which). These receptors were obtained from an adult woman who had mild COVID-19 (a few samples of this study predate the infection). Cell type and time point are not known.

In DNA, the CDR3 is TGTGCCAGTAGTAGAGGAGTGGACGAACCCCAGTACTTC. It yields the protein CASSRGVDEPQYF. This chain joins TRBV19 and TRBJ2-5; no definite D call. V was shortened by 4 bases and J by 9 bases, with 15 bases between the two germline ends. This CDR3 spans 13 amino acids. CDR1 is LNHDA and CDR2 is SQIVND in the germline V gene (reference sequence).

This clonotype was counted a few times. The rearrangement links TRBV7-2 to TRBJ2-7, with TRBD2 matching over 13 bases. The CDR3 totals 15 residues. V was clipped by 5 bases and J by 2 bases; unmatched bases: 3. Germline V CDR1 and CDR2: SGHTA, FQGNSA. The chain's CDR3 is CASSTLAGGPYEQYF. The CDR3, as DNA: TGTGCCAGCAGCACACTAGCGGGAGGGCCCTACGAGCAGTACTTC.

The genes are TRBV7-9 and TRBJ2-6; 9 bases match TRBD1. From germline, CDR1 is SEHNR and CDR2 FQNEAQ (reference sequence). V trimming: 6 bases; J trimming: 2 bases; junction bases outside the gene matches: 5. The CDR3 spans 16 residues. As DNA, the CDR3 is TGTGCCAGCAGACTCACAGGGGGCGCTGGGGCCAACGTCCTGACTTTC. Translated, it gives CASRLTGGAGANVLTF.